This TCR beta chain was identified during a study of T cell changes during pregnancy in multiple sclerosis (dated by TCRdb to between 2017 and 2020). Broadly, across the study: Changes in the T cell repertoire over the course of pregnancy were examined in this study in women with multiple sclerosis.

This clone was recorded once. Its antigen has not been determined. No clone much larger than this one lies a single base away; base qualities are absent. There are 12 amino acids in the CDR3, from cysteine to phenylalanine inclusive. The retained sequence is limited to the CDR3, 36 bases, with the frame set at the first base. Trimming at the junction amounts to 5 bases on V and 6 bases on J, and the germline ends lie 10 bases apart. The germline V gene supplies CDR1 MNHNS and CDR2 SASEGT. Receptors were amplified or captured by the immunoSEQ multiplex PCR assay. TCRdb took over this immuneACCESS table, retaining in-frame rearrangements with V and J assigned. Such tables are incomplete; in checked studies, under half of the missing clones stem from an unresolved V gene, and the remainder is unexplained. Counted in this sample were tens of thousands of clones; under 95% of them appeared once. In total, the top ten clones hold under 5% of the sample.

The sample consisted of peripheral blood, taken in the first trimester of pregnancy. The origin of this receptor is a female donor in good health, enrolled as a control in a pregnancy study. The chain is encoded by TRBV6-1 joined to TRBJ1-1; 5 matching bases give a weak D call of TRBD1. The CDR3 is CASSQGYPEAFF. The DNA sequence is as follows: TGTGCCAGCAGTCAGGGTTACCCTGAAGCTTTCTTT.